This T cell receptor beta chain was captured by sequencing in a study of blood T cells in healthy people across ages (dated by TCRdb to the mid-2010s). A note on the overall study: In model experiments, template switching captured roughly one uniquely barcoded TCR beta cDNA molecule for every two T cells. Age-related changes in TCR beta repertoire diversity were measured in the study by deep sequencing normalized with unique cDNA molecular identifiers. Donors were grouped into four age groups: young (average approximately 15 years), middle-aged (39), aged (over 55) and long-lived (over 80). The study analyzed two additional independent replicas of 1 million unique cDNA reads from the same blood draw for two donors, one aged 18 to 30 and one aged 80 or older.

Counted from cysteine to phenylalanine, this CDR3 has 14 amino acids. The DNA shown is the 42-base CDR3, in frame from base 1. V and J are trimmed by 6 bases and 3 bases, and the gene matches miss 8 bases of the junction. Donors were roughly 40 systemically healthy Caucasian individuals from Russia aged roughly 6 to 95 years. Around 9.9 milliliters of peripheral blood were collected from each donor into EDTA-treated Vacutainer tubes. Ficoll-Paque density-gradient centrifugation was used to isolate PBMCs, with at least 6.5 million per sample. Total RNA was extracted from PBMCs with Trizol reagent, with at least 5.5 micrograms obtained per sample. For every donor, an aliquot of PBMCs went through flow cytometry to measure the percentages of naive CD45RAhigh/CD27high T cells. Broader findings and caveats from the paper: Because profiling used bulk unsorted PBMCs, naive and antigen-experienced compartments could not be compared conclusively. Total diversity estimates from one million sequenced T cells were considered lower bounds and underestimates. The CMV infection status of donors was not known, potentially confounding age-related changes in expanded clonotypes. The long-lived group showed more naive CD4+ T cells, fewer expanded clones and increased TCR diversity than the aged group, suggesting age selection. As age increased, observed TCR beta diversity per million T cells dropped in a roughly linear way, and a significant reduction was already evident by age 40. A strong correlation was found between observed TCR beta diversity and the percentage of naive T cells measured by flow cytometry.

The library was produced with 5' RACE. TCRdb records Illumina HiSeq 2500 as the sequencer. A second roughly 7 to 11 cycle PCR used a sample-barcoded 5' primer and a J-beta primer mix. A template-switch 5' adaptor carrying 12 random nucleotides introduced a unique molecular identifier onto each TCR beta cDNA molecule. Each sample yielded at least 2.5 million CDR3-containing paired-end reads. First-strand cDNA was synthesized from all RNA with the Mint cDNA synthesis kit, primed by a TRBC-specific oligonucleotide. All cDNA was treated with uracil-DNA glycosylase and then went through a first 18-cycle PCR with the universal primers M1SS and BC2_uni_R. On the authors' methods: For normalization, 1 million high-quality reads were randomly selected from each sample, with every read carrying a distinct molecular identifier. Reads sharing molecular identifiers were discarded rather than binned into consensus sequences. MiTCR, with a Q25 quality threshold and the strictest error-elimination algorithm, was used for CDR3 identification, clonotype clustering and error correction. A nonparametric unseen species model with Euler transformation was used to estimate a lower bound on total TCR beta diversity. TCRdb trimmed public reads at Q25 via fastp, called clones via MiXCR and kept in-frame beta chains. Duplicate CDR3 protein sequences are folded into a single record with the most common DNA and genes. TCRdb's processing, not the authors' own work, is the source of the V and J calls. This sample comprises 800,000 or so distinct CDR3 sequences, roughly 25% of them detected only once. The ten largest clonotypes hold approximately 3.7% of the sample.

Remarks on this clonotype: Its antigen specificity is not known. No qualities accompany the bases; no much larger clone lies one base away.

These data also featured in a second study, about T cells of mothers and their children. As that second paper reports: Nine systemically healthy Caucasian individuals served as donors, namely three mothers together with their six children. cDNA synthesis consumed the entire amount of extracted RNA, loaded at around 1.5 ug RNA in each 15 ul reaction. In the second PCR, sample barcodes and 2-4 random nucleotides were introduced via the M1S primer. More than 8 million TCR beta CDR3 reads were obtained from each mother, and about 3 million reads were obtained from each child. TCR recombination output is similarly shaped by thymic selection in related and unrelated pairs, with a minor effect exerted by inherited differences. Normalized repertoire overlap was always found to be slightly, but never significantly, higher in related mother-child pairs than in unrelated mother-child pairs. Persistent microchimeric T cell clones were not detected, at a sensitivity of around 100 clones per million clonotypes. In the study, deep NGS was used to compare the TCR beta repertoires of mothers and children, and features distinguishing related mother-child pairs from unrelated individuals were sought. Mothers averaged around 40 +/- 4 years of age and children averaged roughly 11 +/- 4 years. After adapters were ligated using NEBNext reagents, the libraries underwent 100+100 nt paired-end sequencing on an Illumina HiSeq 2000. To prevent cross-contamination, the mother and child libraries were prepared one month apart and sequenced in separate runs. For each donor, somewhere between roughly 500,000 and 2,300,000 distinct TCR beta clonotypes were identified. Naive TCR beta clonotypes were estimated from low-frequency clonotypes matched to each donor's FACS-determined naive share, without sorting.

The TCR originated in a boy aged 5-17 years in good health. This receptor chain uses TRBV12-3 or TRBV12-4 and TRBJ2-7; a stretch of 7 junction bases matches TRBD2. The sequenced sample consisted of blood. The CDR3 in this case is CASSPSGGNYEQYF. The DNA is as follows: TGTGCCAGCAGCCCGTCGGGGGGAAACTACGAGCAGTACTTC.